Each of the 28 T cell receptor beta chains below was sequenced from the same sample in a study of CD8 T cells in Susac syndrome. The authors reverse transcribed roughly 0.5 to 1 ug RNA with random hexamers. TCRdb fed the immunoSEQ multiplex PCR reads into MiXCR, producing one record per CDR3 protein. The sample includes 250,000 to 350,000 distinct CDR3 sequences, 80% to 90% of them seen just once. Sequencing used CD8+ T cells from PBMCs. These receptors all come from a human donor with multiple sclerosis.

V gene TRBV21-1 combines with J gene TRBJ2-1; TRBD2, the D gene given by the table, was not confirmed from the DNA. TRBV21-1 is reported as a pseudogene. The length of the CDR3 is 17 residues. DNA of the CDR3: TGTGCCAGCAGCAACCAGACTACCACGAGCTCCTACAATGAGCAGTTCTTC. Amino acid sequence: CASSNQTTTSSYNEQFF.

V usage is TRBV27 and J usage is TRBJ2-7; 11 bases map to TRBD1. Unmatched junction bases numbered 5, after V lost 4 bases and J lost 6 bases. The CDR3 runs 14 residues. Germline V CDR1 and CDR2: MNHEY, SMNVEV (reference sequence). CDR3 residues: CASSWYGTGGEQYF. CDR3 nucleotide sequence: TGTGCCAGCAGTTGGTACGGGACAGGGGGCGAGCAGTACTTC.

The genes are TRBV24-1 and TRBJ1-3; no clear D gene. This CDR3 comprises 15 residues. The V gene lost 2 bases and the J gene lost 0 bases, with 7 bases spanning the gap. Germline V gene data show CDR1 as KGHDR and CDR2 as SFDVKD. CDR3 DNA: TGTGCCACCAGTGATTCGCCGAGCTCTGGAAACACCATATATTTT. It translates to CATSDSPSSGNTIYF.

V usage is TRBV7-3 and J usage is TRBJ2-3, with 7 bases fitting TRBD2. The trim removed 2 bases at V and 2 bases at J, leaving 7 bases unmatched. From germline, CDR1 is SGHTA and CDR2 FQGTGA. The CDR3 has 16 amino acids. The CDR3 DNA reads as TGTGCCAGCAGCTTAGTCGGGACTACCATCACAGATACGCAGTATTTT. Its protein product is CASSLVGTTITDTQYF.

DNA for the CDR3: TGTGCCTGGATCCCAAAAGAGGGTGACTCCTACAATGAGCAGTTCTTC. Translating it yields CAWIPKEGDSYNEQFF. This sequence joins TRBV30 and TRBJ2-1, with a weak D call TRBD2 (5 bases). The length of the CDR3 is 16 residues. The germline V gene encodes CDR1 GTSNPN and CDR2 SVGIG (reference sequence). Trimming removed 4 bases at V and 0 bases at J, with 16 bases between.

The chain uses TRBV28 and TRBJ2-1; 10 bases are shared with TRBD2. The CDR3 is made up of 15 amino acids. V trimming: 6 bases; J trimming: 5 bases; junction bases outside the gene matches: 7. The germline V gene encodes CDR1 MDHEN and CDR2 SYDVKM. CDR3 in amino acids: CASRLGLAKNNEQFF. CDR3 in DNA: TGTGCCAGCAGACTGGGACTAGCGAAAAACAATGAGCAGTTCTTC. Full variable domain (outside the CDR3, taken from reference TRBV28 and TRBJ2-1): DVKVTQSSRYLVKRTGEKVFLECVQDMDHENMFWYRQDPGLGLRLIYFSYDVKMKEKGDIPEGYSVSREKKERFSLILESASTNQTSMYLCASRLGLAKNNEQFFGPGTRLTVL.

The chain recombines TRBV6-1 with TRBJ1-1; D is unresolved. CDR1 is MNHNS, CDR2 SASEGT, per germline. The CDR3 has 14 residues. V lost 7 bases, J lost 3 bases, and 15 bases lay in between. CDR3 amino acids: CASTLEAVYTEAFF. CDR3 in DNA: TGTGCCAGCACCCTGGAGGCGGTGTACACTGAAGCTTTCTTT.

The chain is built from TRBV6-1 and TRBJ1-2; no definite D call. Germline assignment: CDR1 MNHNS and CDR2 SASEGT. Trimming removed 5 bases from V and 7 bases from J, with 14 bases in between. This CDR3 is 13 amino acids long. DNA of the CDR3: TGTGCCAGCAGTCCGGGAGTTTCCCCTGGCTACACCTTC. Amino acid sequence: CASSPGVSPGYTF.

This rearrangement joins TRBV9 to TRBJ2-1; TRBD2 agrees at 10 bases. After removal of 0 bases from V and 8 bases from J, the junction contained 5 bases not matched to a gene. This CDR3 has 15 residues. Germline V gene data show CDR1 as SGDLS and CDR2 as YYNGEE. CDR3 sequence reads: CASSVDVSGRYEQFF. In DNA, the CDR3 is TGTGCCAGCAGCGTAGACGTTAGCGGGAGGTATGAGCAGTTCTTC. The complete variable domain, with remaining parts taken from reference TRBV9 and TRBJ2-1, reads DSGVTQTPKHLITATGQRVTLRCSPRSGDLSVYWYQQSLDQGLQFLIQYYNGEERAKGNILERFSAQQFPDLHSELNLSSLELGDSALYFCASSVDVSGRYEQFFGPGTRLTVL.

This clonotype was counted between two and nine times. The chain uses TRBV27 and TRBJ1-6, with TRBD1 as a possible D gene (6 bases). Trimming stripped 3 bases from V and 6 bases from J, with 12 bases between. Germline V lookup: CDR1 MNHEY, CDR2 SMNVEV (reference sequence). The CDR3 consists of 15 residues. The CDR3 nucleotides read TGTGCCAGCAGTTTGGGGGCCGGGGGTAATTCACCCCTCCACTTT. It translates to CASSLGAGGNSPLHF.

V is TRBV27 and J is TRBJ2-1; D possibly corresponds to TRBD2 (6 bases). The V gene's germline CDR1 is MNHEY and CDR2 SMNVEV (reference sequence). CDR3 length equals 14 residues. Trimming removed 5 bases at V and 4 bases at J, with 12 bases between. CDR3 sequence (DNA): TGTGCCAGCAGTATAGCGGCAAGGTACAATGAGCAGTTCTTC. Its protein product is CASSIAARYNEQFF.

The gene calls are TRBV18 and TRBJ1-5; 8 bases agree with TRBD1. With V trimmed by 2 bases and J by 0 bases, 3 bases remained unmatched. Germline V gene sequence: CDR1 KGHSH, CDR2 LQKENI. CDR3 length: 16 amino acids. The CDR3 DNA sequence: TGTGCCAGCTCACCAGAAGACAGGGGTAGCAATCAGCCCCAGCATTTT. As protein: CASSPEDRGSNQPQHF.

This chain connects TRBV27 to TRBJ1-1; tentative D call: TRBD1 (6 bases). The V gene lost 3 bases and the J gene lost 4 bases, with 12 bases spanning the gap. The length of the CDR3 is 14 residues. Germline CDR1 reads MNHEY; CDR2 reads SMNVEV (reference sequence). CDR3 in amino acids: CASSFAGGGTEAFF. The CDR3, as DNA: TGTGCCAGCAGTTTTGCGGGGGGCGGCACTGAAGCTTTCTTT.

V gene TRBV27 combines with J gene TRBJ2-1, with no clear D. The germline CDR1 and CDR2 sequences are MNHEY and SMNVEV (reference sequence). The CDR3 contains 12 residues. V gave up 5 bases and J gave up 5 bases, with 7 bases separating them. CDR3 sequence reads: CASSSPNNEQFF. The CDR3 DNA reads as TGTGCCAGCAGTAGCCCCAACAATGAGCAGTTCTTC.

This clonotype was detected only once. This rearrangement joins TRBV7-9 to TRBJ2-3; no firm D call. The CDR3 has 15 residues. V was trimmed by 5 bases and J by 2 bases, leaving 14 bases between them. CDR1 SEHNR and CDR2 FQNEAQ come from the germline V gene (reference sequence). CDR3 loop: CASSPPIFNTDTQYF. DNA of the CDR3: TGTGCCAGCAGCCCCCCAATCTTTAACACAGATACGCAGTATTTT.

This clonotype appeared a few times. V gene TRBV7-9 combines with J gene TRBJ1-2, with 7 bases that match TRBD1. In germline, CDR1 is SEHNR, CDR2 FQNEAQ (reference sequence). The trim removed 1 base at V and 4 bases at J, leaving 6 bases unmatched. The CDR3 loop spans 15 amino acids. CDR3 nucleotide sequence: TGTGCCAGCAGCTTAGGGACAGGACGTGGCTATGGCTACACCTTC. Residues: CASSLGTGRGYGYTF. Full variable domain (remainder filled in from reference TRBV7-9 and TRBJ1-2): DTGVSQNPRHKITKRGQNVTFRCDPISEHNRLYWYRQTLGQGPEFLTYFQNEAQLEKSRLLSDRFSAERPKGSFSTLEIQRTEQGDSAMYLCASSLGTGRGYGYTFGSGTRLTVV.

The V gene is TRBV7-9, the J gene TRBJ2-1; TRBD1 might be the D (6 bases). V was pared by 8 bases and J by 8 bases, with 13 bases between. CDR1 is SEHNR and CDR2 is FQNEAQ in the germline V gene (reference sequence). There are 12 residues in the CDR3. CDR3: CASLGAAYEQFF. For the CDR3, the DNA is TGTGCCAGCCTGGGGGCAGCCTATGAGCAGTTCTTC.

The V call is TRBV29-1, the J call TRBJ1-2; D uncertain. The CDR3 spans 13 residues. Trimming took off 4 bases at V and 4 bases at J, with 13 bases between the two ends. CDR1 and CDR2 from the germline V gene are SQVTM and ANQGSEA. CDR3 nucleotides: TGCAGCGTTGTCTGGTCTTCGGGCTATGGCTACACCTTC. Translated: CSVVWSSGYGYTF.

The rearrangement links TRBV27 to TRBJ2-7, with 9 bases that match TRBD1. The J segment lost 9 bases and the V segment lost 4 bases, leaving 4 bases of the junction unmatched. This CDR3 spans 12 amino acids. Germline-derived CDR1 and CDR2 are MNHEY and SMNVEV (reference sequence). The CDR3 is CASSSTGGRQYF. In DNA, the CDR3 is TGTGCCAGCAGTTCGACAGGGGGTAGGCAGTACTTC.

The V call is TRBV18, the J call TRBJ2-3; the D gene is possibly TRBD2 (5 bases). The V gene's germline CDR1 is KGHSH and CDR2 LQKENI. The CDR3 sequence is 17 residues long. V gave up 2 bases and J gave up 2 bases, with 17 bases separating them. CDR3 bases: TGTGCCAGCTCACCAAGTGTGGACTCCCCTATCACAGATACGCAGTATTTT. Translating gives CASSPSVDSPITDTQYF.

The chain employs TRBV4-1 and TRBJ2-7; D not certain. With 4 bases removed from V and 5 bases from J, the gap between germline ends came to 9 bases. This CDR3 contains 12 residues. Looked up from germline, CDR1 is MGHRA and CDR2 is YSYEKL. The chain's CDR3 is CASSPRVDEQYF. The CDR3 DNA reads TGCGCCAGCAGCCCAAGGGTCGACGAGCAGTACTTC.

The CDR3: CASSTGIYWRHFQETQYF. CDR3 in DNA: TGCGCCAGCAGTACCGGGATATATTGGAGGCATTTCCAAGAGACCCAGTACTTC. The J gene is TRBJ2-5, the V gene TRBV5-1, with a weak D call TRBD2 (5 bases). Germline CDR1 and CDR2: SGHRS and YFSETQ. Trimming left V 5 bases short and J 1 base short, with 24 bases between. The CDR3 totals 18 residues.

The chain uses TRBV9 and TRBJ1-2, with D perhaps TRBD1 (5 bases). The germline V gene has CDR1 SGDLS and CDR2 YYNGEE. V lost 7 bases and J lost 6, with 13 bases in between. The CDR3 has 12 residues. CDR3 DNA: TGTGCCAGCGACGGAGGGGTAGATGGCTACACCTTC. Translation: CASDGGVDGYTF.

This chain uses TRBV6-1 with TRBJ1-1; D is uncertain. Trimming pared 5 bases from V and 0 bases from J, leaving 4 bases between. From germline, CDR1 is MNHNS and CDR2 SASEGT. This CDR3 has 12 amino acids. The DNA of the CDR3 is TGTGCCAGCAGTTCCATGAACACTGAAGCTTTCTTT. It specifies CASSSMNTEAFF.

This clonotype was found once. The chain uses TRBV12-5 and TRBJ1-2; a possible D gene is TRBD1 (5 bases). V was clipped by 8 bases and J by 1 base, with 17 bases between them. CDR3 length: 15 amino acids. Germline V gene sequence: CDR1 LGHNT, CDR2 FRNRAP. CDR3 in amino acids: CASLPRDGFNYGYTF. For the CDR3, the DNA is TGTGCTAGTTTACCTCGGGACGGCTTTAACTATGGCTACACCTTC.

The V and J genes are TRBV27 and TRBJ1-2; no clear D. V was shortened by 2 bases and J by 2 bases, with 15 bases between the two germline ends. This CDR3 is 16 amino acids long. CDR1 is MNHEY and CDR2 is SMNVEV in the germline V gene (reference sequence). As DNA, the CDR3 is TGTGCCAGCAGTTTACTAGGCGGGGTCGGCAACTATGGCTACACCTTC. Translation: CASSLLGGVGNYGYTF.

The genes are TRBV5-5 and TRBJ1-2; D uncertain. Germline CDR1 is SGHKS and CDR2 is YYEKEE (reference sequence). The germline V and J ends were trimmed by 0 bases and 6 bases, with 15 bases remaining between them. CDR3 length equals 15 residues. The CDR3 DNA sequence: TGTGCCAGCAGCTTGGTGGGCGTCCGAAGCGATGGCTACACCTTC. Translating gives CASSLVGVRSDGYTF.

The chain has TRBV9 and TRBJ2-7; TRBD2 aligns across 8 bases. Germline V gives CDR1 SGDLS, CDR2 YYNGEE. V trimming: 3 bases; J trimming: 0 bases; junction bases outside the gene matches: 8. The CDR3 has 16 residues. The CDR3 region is CASSDPIAGHSYEQYF. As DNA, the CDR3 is TGTGCCAGCAGCGACCCGATAGCGGGGCACTCCTACGAGCAGTACTTC.